These 13 T cell receptor beta chains share one sample of origin, sequenced in a study of shared clonotypes between healthy human individuals. Some clones are missing from TCRdb's copy, which holds only in-frame ones; the method was immunoSEQ multiplex PCR. The table shows some 2,500,000 clones, with approximately 93% occurring only once. The sequencing sample was made of naive CD4+ T cells from PBMCs. The sample's subset: CD45RA+ positively selected. These receptors were taken from a man aged 18 to 29 in good health. Some clones in this sample may be carry-over from other donors' samples.

The V call is TRBV28, the J call TRBJ2-5; the D gene is possibly TRBD1 (6 bases). V shed 4 bases and J shed 1 base, with 16 bases lying between them. Germline CDR1 is MDHEN and CDR2 is SYDVKM. The CDR3 is 16 amino acids. The DNA for the CDR3 is TGTGCCAGCAGTTCAGGGGCATTTGGGGGCCAAGAGACCCAGTACTTC. It specifies CASSSGAFGGQETQYF.

The chain recombines TRBV7-3 with TRBJ1-3; 8 positions agree with TRBD1. CDR1 and CDR2 from the germline V gene are SGHTA and FQGTGA. The CDR3 contains 16 residues. V shed 5 bases, J shed 0 bases, and the junction held 6 bases outside the gene matches. DNA of the CDR3: TGTGCCAGCAGCCTGGGACAGGTTAACTCTGGAAACACCATATATTTT. This sequence encodes CASSLGQVNSGNTIYF.

The rearrangement joins TRBV29-1 to TRBJ2-1, with a tentative D call TRBD2 (5 bases). This CDR3 region has 12 residues. Germline V gives CDR1 SQVTM, CDR2 ANQGSEA. V lost 7 bases to trimming and J lost 9 bases, with 16 bases between them. The CDR3 sequence is CSGYRAGSEQFF. Written as DNA, the CDR3 is TGCAGCGGTTACCGTGCGGGTAGTGAGCAGTTCTTC.

The chain joins TRBV19 to TRBJ1-5; unclear D gene. The length of the CDR3 is 13 residues. Germline V gene lookup returns CDR1 LNHDA and CDR2 SQIVND (reference sequence). The V and J ends lost 3 bases and 4 bases respectively, with 7 bases between them. The CDR3 loop reads CASSIPRNQPQHF. The CDR3 region has the DNA TGTGCCAGTAGTATCCCAAGGAATCAGCCCCAGCATTTT. Drawing the rest from reference TRBV19 and TRBJ1-5, the complete variable domain is DGGITQSPKYLFRKEGQNVTLSCEQNLNHDAMYWYRQDPGQGLRLIYYSQIVNDFQKGDIAEGYSVSREKKESFPLTVTSAQKNPTAFYLCASSIPRNQPQHFGDGTRLSIL.

V usage is TRBV9 and J usage is TRBJ1-5; D gene ambiguous. CDR1 and CDR2 (germline): SGDLS, YYNGEE. Trimming pared 3 bases from V and 3 bases from J, leaving 10 bases between. The CDR3 length is 14 residues. CDR3 nucleotides: TGTGCCAGCAGCGGTCCGGGATCCAATCAGCCCCAGCATTTT. Translating gives CASSGPGSNQPQHF.

This clone was found once. The genes are TRBV5-1 and TRBJ2-1; 7 nucleotides align to TRBD2. V dropped 1 base and J dropped 5; count of bases not matched to a gene: 6. The CDR3 runs to 15 residues. CDR1 is SGHRS, CDR2 YFSETQ, per germline. The CDR3 bases are TGCGCCAGCAGCTTGAGCGGGAATTCCCACAATGAGCAGTTCTTC. Protein sequence: CASSLSGNSHNEQFF.

The V gene is TRBV4-1, the J gene TRBJ2-3; D ambiguous. Looked up from germline, CDR1 is MGHRA and CDR2 is YSYEKL. The CDR3 is 14 amino acids. V lost 1 base and J 6 bases, leaving 11 bases between the germline ends. The CDR3 loop reads CASSQGQLGDTQYF. In DNA, the CDR3 is TGCGCCAGCAGCCAAGGGCAATTGGGGGATACGCAGTATTTT.

V usage is TRBV4-2 and J usage is TRBJ2-2; D not resolved. Germline CDR1 is LGHNA and CDR2 is YNFKEQ. CDR3 size: 16 residues. Trimming removed 0 bases from V and 7 bases from J, with 15 bases in between. CDR3 region: CASSQDALKGNGELFF. DNA of the CDR3: TGTGCCAGCAGCCAAGATGCGCTTAAGGGAAACGGGGAGCTGTTTTTT.

This clone was seen only once. The chain uses TRBV10-3 and TRBJ2-7; 8 nucleotides align to TRBD1. The CDR3 totals 12 residues. Germline CDR1 reads ENHRY; CDR2 reads SYGVKD. V trimming: 6 bases; J trimming: 3 bases; junction bases outside the gene matches: 1. The CDR3 nucleotides read TGTGCCATCAGGGGGACAGGCTACGAGCAGTACTTC. Protein: CAIRGTGYEQYF.

This chain links TRBV19 with TRBJ1-2, with 8 bases fitting TRBD1. CDR3 length: 12 residues. Trimming at V came to 6 bases and at J to 5 bases, leaving 2 bases not matched to a gene. Looked up from germline, CDR1 is LNHDA and CDR2 is SQIVND (reference sequence). The CDR3 loop is CASRRTGYGYTF. The CDR3 DNA reads TGTGCCAGTAGACGGACAGGGTATGGCTACACCTTC.

V is TRBV28 and J is TRBJ2-1, with TRBD1 matching over 8 bases. V lost 6 bases to trimming and J lost 6 bases; unmatched junction nucleotides: 4. CDR1 and CDR2 from the germline V gene are MDHEN and SYDVKM. The CDR3 is 13 amino acids. The CDR3 sequence is CASSPDRGNEQFF. Written as DNA, the CDR3 is TGTGCCAGCAGCCCAGACAGGGGCAATGAGCAGTTCTTC.

V and J are TRBV19 and TRBJ2-1; 15 bases fit TRBD2. Germline-derived CDR1 and CDR2 are LNHDA and SQIVND (reference sequence). Germline trimming cut 2 bases from V and 6 bases from J; bases unmatched to any gene: 2. The CDR3 sequence is 16 residues long. CDR3 amino acids: CASSIRTSGRANEQFF. The DNA for the CDR3 is TGTGCCAGTAGTATACGGACTAGCGGGAGGGCCAATGAGCAGTTCTTC.

V is TRBV7-3 and J is TRBJ2-5, with 12 positions matching TRBD2. The CDR3 has 18 amino acids. Germline CDR1 reads SGHTA; CDR2 reads FQGTGA. Trimming removed 5 bases from V and 2 bases from J; junction bases left unmatched: 12. CDR3 sequence: CASSRYPTLAGGQETQYF. DNA for the CDR3: TGTGCCAGCAGCCGATACCCAACACTAGCGGGGGGTCAAGAGACCCAGTACTTC. The full variable domain, completed using reference TRBV7-3 and TRBJ2-5, is GAGVSQTPSNKVTEKGKYVELRCDPISGHTALYWYRQSLGQGPEFLIYFQGTGAADDSGLPNDRFFAVRPEGSVSTLKIQRTERGDSAVYLCASSRYPTLAGGQETQYFGPGTRLLVL.